The sample holds many counts of the clone carrying this T cell receptor (beta chain). The antigen is not known. The V and J ends lost 1 base and 2 bases respectively, with 10 bases between them. Germline V gene data show CDR1 as LGHNA and CDR2 as YNFKEQ. The CDR3 is made up of 15 amino acids. The data belong to a study of T-cell reconstitution after alpha-beta-depleted transplantation in children. Molecular barcoding with unique molecular identifiers was used for the TCRbeta library. TCRdb re-called the PCR reads with MiXCR, one entry per CDR3 protein. The sample holds approximately 300,000 distinct CDR3 sequences, 10% seen once. The study's findings and limits: Fresh T-cell production supplied most of the T-cell counts and diversity seen one year after transplant. At around two months after transplant, the alpha-beta T cells were reportedly derived from several hundred expanded clones that came from non-depleted graft cells.

The receptor comes from a boy in the first two years of life with acute myeloid leukemia, due to receive a stem cell transplant. Specimen: PBMCs, collected before TCRalphabeta/CD19-depleted stem cell transplant. This chain joins TRBV4-2 and TRBJ2-3; D might be TRBD2 (5 bases). The CDR3 here is CASSQAGRATDTQYF. Written as DNA, the CDR3 is TGTGCCAGCAGCCAAGCGGGAAGGGCCACAGATACGCAGTATTTT.